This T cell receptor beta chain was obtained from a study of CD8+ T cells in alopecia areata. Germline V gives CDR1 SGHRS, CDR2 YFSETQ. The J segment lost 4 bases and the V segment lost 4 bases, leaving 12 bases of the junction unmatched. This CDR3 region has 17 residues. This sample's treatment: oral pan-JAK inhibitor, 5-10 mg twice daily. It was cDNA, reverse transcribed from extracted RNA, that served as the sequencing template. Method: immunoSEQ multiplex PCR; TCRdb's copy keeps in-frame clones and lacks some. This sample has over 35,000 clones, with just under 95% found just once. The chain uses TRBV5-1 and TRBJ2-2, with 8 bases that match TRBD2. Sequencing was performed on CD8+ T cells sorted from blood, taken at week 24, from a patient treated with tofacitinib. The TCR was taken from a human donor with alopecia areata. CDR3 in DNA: TGCGCCAGCAGCCTCCTGGGCGGGGGGCCCATCACCGGGGAGCTGTTTTTT. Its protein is CASSLLGGGPITGELFF.